The clone carrying this TCR beta chain was counted once. Given a far larger clone just one base away, this is likely a sequencing read error. These data come from a study of shared clonotypes between healthy human individuals. On the study more broadly: Every donor yielded three CD4 naive, three CD4 memory, two CD8 naive and one CD8 memory plate.

CDR3 length: 13 amino acids. Germline V lookup: CDR1 SGHDN, CDR2 FVKESK. The assay was immunoSEQ multiplex PCR, and TCRdb's table has in-frame clones only and misses some. Seen here are around 350,000 clones, around 79% observed once, and the top ten hold 10%. The TCR was taken from a man aged 30 to 45 in good health. J is TRBJ1-5 and V is TRBV14; the D gene is possibly TRBD1 (5 bases). What was sequenced was memory CD4+ T cells sorted from blood. Documented subset: CD45RA-negative fraction. Here the CDR3 DNA reads TGTGTCAGCAGCCATTCAGGGTTGCAGCCCCAGCATTTT. Its translation: CVSSHSGLQPQHF. Filled out from reference TRBV14 and TRBJ1-5, the complete variable domain reads EAGVTQFPSHSVIEKGQTVTLRCDPISGHDNLYWYRRVMGKEIKFLLHFVKESKQDESGMPNNRFLAERTGGTYSTLKVQPAELEDSGVYFCVSSHSGLQPQHFGDGTRLSIL.